This T cell receptor beta chain emerged from a study of blood T cell repertoires in COVID-19. In the source study's methods: Scientists estimated how many nucleated cells there were by amplifying reference gene primers. Profiled with immunoSEQ multiplex PCR; TCRdb holds only in-frame clones, not every one. V and J calls and clone size follow that table, whereas D and trimming were derived from the DNA. The top ten clones hold approximately 8.8% of a sample with about 310,000 clones, approximately 90% of them seen once. Study members were between about 18 and 100 years old and lived in 20 to 30 US regions. Allocation to cohorts depended on clinical history reported by the participants. Recovery meant two consecutive negative NP/OP PCR tests, professional clearance, or resolved symptoms. Trimming took 1 base from V and 8 from J, leaving 12 bases between them. This CDR3 has 13 amino acids. Germline loops: CDR1 SGHTA, CDR2 FQGNSA.

Sequencing input: PBMCs or T cells enriched from blood (not recorded which). The TCR originated in a woman aged 35 to 49 who had recovered from COVID-19. This chain uses TRBV7-2 with TRBJ2-7; D is possibly TRBD1 (6 bases). CDR3 sequence: CASSLERDTQQYF. CDR3 nucleotides: TGTGCCAGCAGCTTAGAAAGGGACACCCAGCAGTACTTC.